These 24 T cell receptor beta chains were all obtained from the same sample, sequenced in a study of CD8 T cells in Susac syndrome. Reverse transcription used roughly 0.45 to 1 ug RNA and random hexamers. TCRdb redid the calling of the immunoSEQ multiplex PCR reads with MiXCR, one entry per CDR3 protein. The sample yields about 300,000 distinct CDR3 sequences, 75% to 85% seen once. Sample: CD8+ T cells from PBMCs. Source of these receptors: a human donor with multiple sclerosis.

As DNA, the CDR3 is TGTGCCAGCAGCCTGGGGACTAGCGGGAGTCGGTACGAGCAGTACTTC. Translation gives CASSLGTSGSRYEQYF. The chain carries TRBV5-6 and TRBJ2-7; 14 bases fit TRBD2. V was clipped by 4 bases and J by 4 bases; unmatched bases: 7. This CDR3 has 16 residues. Germline values: CDR1 SGHDT, CDR2 YYEEEE.

CDR3 sequence: CASSAGTGIFYEQYF. The DNA of the CDR3 is TGTGCCAGCAGCGCAGGGACAGGGATTTTCTACGAGCAGTACTTC. This rearrangement joins TRBV7-2 to TRBJ2-7, with 9 positions matching TRBD1. The trim removed 5 bases at V and 3 bases at J, leaving 8 bases unmatched. Germline CDR1 SGHTA, CDR2 FQGNSA. CDR3 length: 15 residues.

This chain links TRBV6-1 with TRBJ1-3; 8 nucleotides agree with TRBD1. The CDR3 runs to 17 residues. Germline CDR1 is MNHNS and CDR2 is SASEGT. J lost 0 bases, V lost 6 bases, and 10 bases had no gene match. Written as DNA, the CDR3 is TGTGCCAGCAGACTACAGGGGGGGACCCTCTCTGGAAACACCATATATTTT. Translation gives CASRLQGGTLSGNTIYF.

The genes are TRBV28 and TRBJ1-1; D gene uncertain. The CDR3 is 15 residues long. Germline V gives CDR1 MDHEN, CDR2 SYDVKM. Trimming stripped 3 bases from V and 2 bases from J, with 13 bases between. The DNA for the CDR3 is TGTGCCAGCAGTTTGAGTGCCAGCATTAACACTGAAGCTTTCTTT. Its translation: CASSLSASINTEAFF.

The chain is built from TRBV12-3 or TRBV12-4 and TRBJ2-5, with D unclear. This CDR3 has 13 residues. V was cut by 6 bases and J by 1 base, with 9 bases left in between. The CDR3 region is CASRQESQETQYF. For the CDR3, the DNA is TGTGCCAGCAGACAAGAGAGCCAAGAGACCCAGTACTTC.

The chain combines TRBV6-2 or TRBV6-3 with TRBJ2-1, with D possibly called TRBD1 or TRBD2 (5 bases each). This CDR3 comprises 16 residues. Trimming took 10 bases from V and 5 from J, leaving 24 bases between them. CDR1 is MNHEY, CDR2 SVGEGT, per germline. As DNA, the CDR3 is TGTGCCAACCCAAGCGGATGGGGCCACTGGGACAATGAGCAGTTCTTC. Amino acids: CANPSGWGHWDNEQFF.

A few counts support this clonotype. The chain is built from TRBV6-1 and TRBJ2-1, with D possibly being TRBD2 (6 bases). CDR3 length equals 15 residues. Looked up from germline, CDR1 is MNHNS and CDR2 is SASEGT. Trimming left V 5 bases short and J 0 bases short, with 11 bases between. CDR3 in DNA: TGTGCCAGCAGTCCTAGACTAGGCTCCTACAATGAGCAGTTCTTC. Translated, it gives CASSPRLGSYNEQFF.

V gene TRBV12-3 or TRBV12-4 combines with J gene TRBJ2-7; TRBD1 matches 9 bases. The V and J ends lost 8 bases and 2 bases, in that order; junction bases with no gene match: 7. The CDR3 loop spans 14 amino acids. CDR3 coding DNA: TGTGCCAGCGGGCCCGGGACAGGGCCCTACGAGCAGTACTTC. Protein sequence: CASGPGTGPYEQYF.

The chain couples TRBV12-3 or TRBV12-4 to TRBJ1-2; the D is unclear. The CDR3 has 13 residues. Trimming left V 5 bases short and J 5 bases short, with 12 bases between. CDR3 loop: CASSRSDQYGYTF. CDR3 DNA: TGTGCCAGCAGTCGGAGCGATCAGTATGGCTACACCTTC.

This clonotype is a singleton in its sample. The chain is built from TRBV20-1 and TRBJ1-5; tentatively, D is TRBD1 (6 bases). This CDR3 has 15 residues. V gave up 0 bases and J gave up 3 bases, with 12 bases separating them. Per germline, CDR1 DFQATT and CDR2 SNEGSKA (reference sequence). The CDR3 here is CSARDLQGFNQPQHF. For the CDR3, the DNA is TGCAGTGCTAGAGATTTACAGGGATTCAATCAGCCCCAGCATTTT.

This chain connects TRBV6-2 or TRBV6-3 to TRBJ2-2, with 7 nucleotides matching TRBD2. V dropped 7 bases and J dropped 0; count of bases not matched to a gene: 11. Germline V CDR1 and CDR2: MNHEY, SVGEGT. There are 17 residues in the CDR3. This chain's CDR3 is CASTLSGDSPNTGELFF. The CDR3 nucleotides are TGTGCCAGCACCTTAAGCGGGGACTCCCCGAACACCGGGGAGCTGTTTTTT.

In nucleotides, the CDR3 is TGTGCCAGTAGTATCATCTTCGGGGCGGGAGGGCCTCACAATGAGCAGTTCTTC. It is translated as CASSIIFGAGGPHNEQFF. The chain carries TRBV19 and TRBJ2-1; 9 bases agree with TRBD2. The CDR3 contains 18 residues. Trimming at V came to 3 bases and at J to 5 bases, leaving 14 bases not matched to a gene. The germline V gene encodes CDR1 LNHDA and CDR2 SQIVND (reference sequence). The variable domain in full, completed from reference TRBV19 and TRBJ2-1, reads DGGITQSPKYLFRKEGQNVTLSCEQNLNHDAMYWYRQDPGQGLRLIYYSQIVNDFQKGDIAEGYSVSREKKESFPLTVTSAQKNPTAFYLCASSIIFGAGGPHNEQFFGPGTRLTVL.

DNA for the CDR3: TGTGCCAGTAGTATCGGGGACGGGACCTATGGCTACACCTTC. This encodes CASSIGDGTYGYTF. The rearrangement links TRBV19 to TRBJ1-2; possible D gene TRBD1, 5 bases. This CDR3 comprises 14 residues. The V and J ends lost 3 bases and 4 bases respectively, with 12 bases between them. The germline V gene has CDR1 LNHDA and CDR2 SQIVND (reference sequence).

This sequence joins TRBV3-1 and TRBJ1-1, with TRBD1 identical over 8 bases. V was clipped by 0 bases and J by 6 bases; unmatched bases: 3. The CDR3 totals 14 residues. CDR1 is LGHDT and CDR2 is YNNKEL in the germline V gene (reference sequence). The CDR3 reads CASSQEVQGAEAFF. As DNA, the CDR3 is TGTGCCAGCAGCCAAGAGGTACAGGGGGCTGAAGCTTTCTTT.

This chain uses TRBV28 with TRBJ1-4; possibly TRBD1 for D (5 bases). V lost 0 bases and J 2 bases, leaving 7 bases between the germline ends. The CDR3 sequence is 15 residues long. From germline, CDR1 is MDHEN and CDR2 SYDVKM. CDR3: CASSLWGTTNEKLFF. The CDR3, as DNA: TGTGCCAGCAGTTTATGGGGGACGACTAATGAAAAACTGTTTTTT.

The rearrangement links TRBV30 to TRBJ2-7; no firm D call. Trimming pared 1 base from V and 2 bases from J, leaving 6 bases between. Germline V gene data show CDR1 as GTSNPN and CDR2 as SVGIG (reference sequence). The CDR3 is made up of 12 amino acids. CDR3 in amino acids: CAWSGQTYEQYF. CDR3 nucleotide sequence: TGTGCCTGGAGTGGACAAACCTACGAGCAGTACTTC.

This clonotype was observed a handful of times. This chain uses TRBV7-9 with TRBJ2-7; TRBD1 matches at 7 bases. Germline CDR1 is SEHNR and CDR2 is FQNEAQ (reference sequence). V was clipped by 4 bases and J by 3 bases; unmatched bases: 6. The CDR3 covers 14 residues. CDR3 loop: CASSSGTVNYEQYF. DNA of the CDR3: TGTGCCAGCAGCTCCGGGACAGTGAACTACGAGCAGTACTTC.

The chain uses TRBV11-2 and TRBJ2-7, with unresolved D. Trimming left V 2 bases short and J 4 bases short, with 9 bases between. The CDR3 has 13 amino acids. Germline V gene data show CDR1 as SGHAT and CDR2 as FQNNGV. The CDR3 reads CASSLWFQYEQYF. The CDR3 DNA follows: TGTGCCAGCAGCTTATGGTTTCAGTACGAGCAGTACTTC. The complete variable domain, with remaining parts taken from reference TRBV11-2 and TRBJ2-7, reads EAGVAQSPRYKIIEKRQSVAFWCNPISGHATLYWYQQILGQGPKLLIQFQNNGVVDDSQLPKDRFSAERLKGVDSTLKIQPAKLEDSAVYLCASSLWFQYEQYFGPGTRLTVT.

The chain has TRBV9 and TRBJ2-6, with D perhaps matching TRBD1 or TRBD2 (6 bases each). This CDR3 is built from 16 residues. Germline-derived CDR1 and CDR2 are SGDLS and YYNGEE. The V gene lost 0 bases and the J gene lost 2 bases, with 9 bases spanning the gap. The CDR3 region has the DNA TGTGCCAGCAGCGTAGGAAGGGGGGCTGGGGCCAACGTCCTGACTTTC. This translates into CASSVGRGAGANVLTF.

The J gene is TRBJ1-2, the V gene TRBV30, with TRBD1 matching over 8 bases. J lost 8 bases, V lost 5 bases, and 7 bases had no gene match. CDR3 length equals 12 residues. Germline V lookup: CDR1 GTSNPN, CDR2 SVGIG (reference sequence). The CDR3 coding sequence is TGTGCCTGGCTGGGACAGGTGGACGGCTACACCTTC. Encoded protein: CAWLGQVDGYTF.

The V gene is TRBV5-6, the J gene TRBJ2-7; no reliable D call. Trimming removed 1 base at V and 5 bases at J, with 4 bases between. CDR1 and CDR2 (germline): SGHDT, YYEEEE. The CDR3 covers 11 residues. The CDR3: CASSLHHEQYF. In DNA, the CDR3 is TGTGCCAGCAGCTTGCATCACGAGCAGTACTTC.

The chain couples TRBV12-3 or TRBV12-4 to TRBJ1-1; D uncertain. The CDR3 is 13 amino acids. V dropped 7 bases and J dropped 2 bases, with 11 bases sitting between them. In DNA form, the CDR3 reads TGTGCCAGCACCCAGGAGATAAACACTGAAGCTTTCTTT. This gives the protein CASTQEINTEAFF.

This clonotype appeared a single time. The chain joins TRBV30 to TRBJ2-6; D is uncertain. Germline lookup yields CDR1 GTSNPN and CDR2 SVGIG (reference sequence). Trimming took off 0 bases at V and 1 base at J, with 10 bases between the two ends. CDR3 length: 16 amino acids. DNA of the CDR3: TGTGCCTGGAGTGTATCTGCCGGATCTGGGGCCAACGTCCTGACTTTC. It encodes CAWSVSAGSGANVLTF.

V is TRBV14 and J is TRBJ2-5, with D perhaps matching TRBD1 (5 bases). The CDR3 runs to 15 residues. Deletions cut 0 bases from V and 1 base from J, with 9 bases between. Germline loops: CDR1 SGHDN, CDR2 FVKESK. CDR3 DNA sequence: TGTGCCAGCAGCCAAGACGAGACAGCCCAAGAGACCCAGTACTTC. Encoded protein: CASSQDETAQETQYF.